Sequencing of this T cell receptor beta chain was carried out in a study of cytomegalovirus exposure and HLA in healthy donors. Study information: One earlier analysis, a look at approximately 190 million T cells, found approximately 120 million unique TCR beta sequences.

Remarks on this clone: Its matching antigen is unknown.

The CDR3 is made up of 15 amino acids. The V end lost 7 bases, the J end lost 2 bases, and 12 bases lay between the germline ends. The germline CDR1 and CDR2 sequences are SGHAT and FQNNGV. Donors likely had unrecorded immune exposures despite being nominally healthy when sampled. Study-wide points: In a later analysis, an Asian-associated ancestry cluster reportedly showed fewer N-insertions than the approximately 660-donor mean. Presence/absence analyses took donor sequencing depth as roughly uniform.

Primers: 60 Vbeta forward and 13 Jbeta reverse. Assay: immunoSEQ multiplex PCR; the TCRdb copy retains only in-frame clones and omits some. Altogether 150,000 to 200,000 clones are present, over 70% being singletons, with the ten largest covering approximately 1.4%. Material for sequencing was PBMCs. The clonotype was recovered from a woman aged 30 to 39 in good health and CMV-seronegative. V and J are TRBV11-2 and TRBJ2-6; perhaps TRBD2 as D (6 bases). CDR3 in amino acids: CASTSGRTGANVLTF. CDR3 DNA sequence: TGTGCCAGCACCAGCGGGCGCACTGGGGCCAACGTCCTGACTTTC. Full variable domain (rest looked up from reference TRBV11-2 and TRBJ2-6): EAGVAQSPRYKIIEKRQSVAFWCNPISGHATLYWYQQILGQGPKLLIQFQNNGVVDDSQLPKDRFSAERLKGVDSTLKIQPAKLEDSAVYLCASTSGRTGANVLTFGAGSRLTVL.